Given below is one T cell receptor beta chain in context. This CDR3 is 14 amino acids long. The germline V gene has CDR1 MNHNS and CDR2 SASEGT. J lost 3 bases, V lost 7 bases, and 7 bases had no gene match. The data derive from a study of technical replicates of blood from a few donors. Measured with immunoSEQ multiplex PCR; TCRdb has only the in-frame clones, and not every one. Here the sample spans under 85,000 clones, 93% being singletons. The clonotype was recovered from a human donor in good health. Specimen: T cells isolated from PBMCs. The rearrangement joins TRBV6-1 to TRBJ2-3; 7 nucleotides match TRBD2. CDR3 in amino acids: CASTRGTMTDTQYF. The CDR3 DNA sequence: TGTGCCAGCACCCGCGGGACTATGACAGATACGCAGTATTTT.